Given below is one T cell receptor (beta chain) in context. No antigen is known for it. Every patient had mismatch repair deficiency by PCR or immunohistochemistry. A few pembrolizumab responders had their TCRs sequenced. Trimming took 6 bases from V and 9 from J, leaving 23 bases between them. The germline V gene has CDR1 SEHNR and CDR2 FQNEAQ (reference sequence). The length of the CDR3 is 15 residues. This specimen comes from a study of PD-1 blockade in mismatch repair-deficient tumors. Study context: All were previously treated, progressing patients with around eleven mismatch repair-deficient cancer types. The study's findings and limits: Rapid post-treatment expansion, then contraction, generally preceding radiologic response, marked tumor-resident clones.

TCRdb keeps only in-frame clones here, not all; method: immunoSEQ multiplex PCR. The table shows about 24,000 clones, with about 83% occurring only once. The sequencing used peripheral blood, collected 12 weeks after starting pembrolizumab. This rearrangement joins TRBV7-9 to TRBJ1-2; D gene uncertain. The clonotype comes from an adult with mismatch repair-deficient cancer. CDR3 in DNA: TGTGCCAGCAGTGCGGGGTCGCCAGGCGCTCTCCGCTACACCTTC. Encoded protein: CASSAGSPGALRYTF.